This T cell receptor beta chain was recorded in a study of T cells in Graves' hyperthyroidism and ophthalmopathy. Study conclusions and caveats: Blood also carried most thyroid clonotypes expanded above 0.001.

The investigators amplified TCR beta CDR3 regions from RNA transcripts. The TCR CDR3 was amplified in a first-round RT-PCR using the HTBI primer set. MiXCR was run by TCRdb on the multiplex PCR reads, yielding one entry per CDR3 protein. The table has approximately 500,000 distinct CDR3 sequences, around 42% seen once. This clonotype was counted many times. Its antigen is undetermined. V was cut by 5 bases and J by 11 bases, with 15 bases left in between. There are 12 residues in the CDR3. Germline V lookup: CDR1 LNHDA, CDR2 SQIVND (reference sequence). The hyperthyroidism was newly diagnosed and had lasted under 2 months; the patients were aged 18 to 65.

The V gene is TRBV19, the J gene TRBJ1-1; D may be TRBD1 (6 bases). Sequenced: peripheral blood or thyroid tissue (not recorded which). This receptor was obtained from a woman aged 18-29 years with Graves' hyperthyroidism. The CDR3 loop reads CASSPRGSRAFF. CDR3 nucleotide sequence: TGTGCCAGTAGTCCCAGGGGTAGTAGGGCTTTCTTT.